This entry lists 21 T cell receptor beta chains sequenced from one sample in a study of radiation and T cells in renal cell carcinoma. Sequencing used immunoSEQ multiplex PCR; TCRdb keeps in-frame clones, though not all of them. Of 150,000 or so clones listed, 75% to 90% are singletons. Time point reported: baseline pretreatment blood. Documented treatment: 15 Gy SBRT to primary tumor, nephrectomy 4 weeks later. The source material was blood, sampled from a patient whose treatment included radiotherapy and nephrectomy. These receptors originate from a woman aged 45-65 years with renal cell carcinoma.

This clone was seen a handful of times. This chain joins TRBV5-1 and TRBJ1-3; possible D gene TRBD1, 6 bases. This CDR3 contains 16 residues. Germline values: CDR1 SGHRS, CDR2 YFSETQ. The ends were cut back, 2 bases at V and 0 bases at J, with 12 bases in the middle. The CDR3 region is CASSLGQPTSGNTIYF. CDR3 nucleotides: TGCGCCAGCAGCTTAGGACAGCCTACCTCTGGAAACACCATATATTTT.

The V and J genes are TRBV5-8 and TRBJ2-7; D is unclear. The CDR3 contains 12 residues. The germline V gene has CDR1 SGHTS and CDR2 YDEGEE. Trimming pared 1 base from V and 3 bases from J, leaving 5 bases between. In DNA, the CDR3 is TGTGCCAGCAGCTTGTATGTCTACGAGCAGTACTTC. It codes for CASSLYVYEQYF.

The V and J genes are TRBV29-1 and TRBJ1-5; D unresolved. CDR1 is SQVTM and CDR2 is ANQGSEA in the germline V gene. The CDR3 is made up of 14 amino acids. Trimming stripped 4 bases from V and 0 bases from J, with 10 bases between. Here the CDR3 DNA reads TGCAGCGTTGCCGGCGGATATAGCAATCAGCCCCAGCATTTT. Residues: CSVAGGYSNQPQHF. Complete variable domain (other parts from reference TRBV29-1 and TRBJ1-5): SAVISQKPSRDICQRGTSLTIQCQVDSQVTMMFWYRQQPGQSLTLIATANQGSEATYESGFVIDKFPISRPNLTFSTLTVSNMSPEDSSIYLCSVAGGYSNQPQHFGDGTRLSIL.

This chain joins TRBV25-1 and TRBJ2-5; TRBD2 aligns across 13 bases. V was pared by 5 bases and J by 5 bases, with 8 bases of the junction left unmatched. The CDR3 totals 16 residues. Per the germline V gene, CDR1 is MGHDK and CDR2 is SYGVNS. In nucleotides, the CDR3 is TGTGCCAGCAGTAAAACTAGCGGGGGGGCATGGGAGACCCAGTACTTC. Encoded protein: CASSKTSGGAWETQYF. The complete variable domain, with remaining parts taken from reference TRBV25-1 and TRBJ2-5, reads EADIYQTPRYLVIGTGKKITLECSQTMGHDKMYWYQQDPGMELHLIHYSYGVNSTEKGDLSSESTVSRIRTEHFPLTLESARPSHTSQYLCASSKTSGGAWETQYFGPGTRLLVL.

This chain uses TRBV5-6 with TRBJ1-4; 7 bases align to TRBD1. Germline V CDR1 and CDR2: SGHDT, YYEEEE. This CDR3 is 14 amino acids long. V was clipped by 4 bases and J by 4 bases; unmatched bases: 4. The CDR3 nucleotides read TGTGCCAGCAGCCCCGGGACAGTTAATGAAAAACTGTTTTTT. It is translated as CASSPGTVNEKLFF. The variable domain in full, with the rest retrieved from reference TRBV5-6 and TRBJ1-4, is DAGVTQSPTHLIKTRGQQVTLRCSPKSGHDTVSWYQQALGQGPQFIFQYYEEEERQRGNFPDRFSGHQFPNYSSELNVNALLLGDSALYLCASSPGTVNEKLFFGSGTQLSVL.

As DNA, the CDR3 is TGTGCCAGCAGTCCCCGGACAGTTCCTGGAAACACCATATATTTT. It encodes CASSPRTVPGNTIYF. This rearrangement joins TRBV9 to TRBJ1-3; a weak D match, TRBD1 (6 bases). The V and J ends lost 5 bases and 2 bases respectively, with 14 bases between them. The CDR3 runs 15 residues. Germline assignment: CDR1 SGDLS and CDR2 YYNGEE.

J is TRBJ2-5 and V is TRBV27, with D uncertain. Germline CDR1 is MNHEY and CDR2 is SMNVEV (reference sequence). The CDR3 has 13 residues. V lost 2 bases, J lost 7 bases, and 11 bases lay in between. The CDR3 region has the DNA TGTGCCAGCAGTTTAACCGGGCCCCGGACCCAGTACTTC. Amino acid sequence: CASSLTGPRTQYF.

This chain joins TRBV7-2 and TRBJ2-1, with D hard to call. The CDR3 runs to 12 residues. Trimming took off 0 bases at V and 6 bases at J, with 3 bases between the two ends. Germline V gene data show CDR1 as SGHTA and CDR2 as FQGNSA. For the CDR3, the DNA is TGTGCCAGCAGCTTAGCCATCAATGAGCAGTTCTTC. It encodes CASSLAINEQFF.

Remarks on this clone: Other nucleotide sequences from this sample produce the same CDR3. The V call is TRBV7-2, the J call TRBJ1-4; weak D call: TRBD1 (6 bases). With 4 bases removed from V and 2 bases from J, the gap between germline ends came to 8 bases. The CDR3 contains 14 residues. Germline CDR1 reads SGHTA; CDR2 reads FQGNSA. The CDR3 nucleotides are TGTGCCAGCAGCTCACAGGGTACTAATGAAAAACTGTTTTTT. This codes for CASSSQGTNEKLFF.

The chain combines TRBV6-5 with TRBJ1-5; 7 bases map to TRBD1. With 4 bases clipped from V and 5 bases from J, the junction kept 8 bases outside the gene matches. Germline values: CDR1 MNHEY, CDR2 SVGAGI. This CDR3 has 15 amino acids. The CDR3 DNA reads TGTGCCAGCAGTTCCCAACGGACAGGCGATCAGCCCCAGCATTTT. Translated: CASSSQRTGDQPQHF.

This clone was detected only once. Additional DNA sequences in this sample encode the identical CDR3. The chain carries TRBV9 and TRBJ2-7, with 8 bases identical to TRBD1. Germline loops: CDR1 SGDLS, CDR2 YYNGEE. After removal of 0 bases from V and 2 bases from J, the junction contained 4 bases not matched to a gene. The CDR3 has 15 residues. CDR3 nucleotide sequence: TGTGCCAGCAGCGTAGGAACAGGGGGTGCCTACGAGCAGTACTTC. It codes for CASSVGTGGAYEQYF.

The chain couples TRBV5-8 to TRBJ1-5; D is undetermined. Germline V gene lookup returns CDR1 SGHTS and CDR2 YDEGEE. This CDR3 comprises 13 residues. V lost 1 base, J lost 7 bases, and 9 bases lay in between. The CDR3 DNA is TGTGCCAGCAGCTTGATTCGAAGGCAGCCCCAGCATTTT. Its protein product is CASSLIRRQPQHF.

The CDR3 protein is CASSDGPYEQYF. CDR3 bases: TGTGCCAGCAGTGACGGCCCCTACGAGCAGTACTTC. The V call is TRBV2, the J call TRBJ2-7; D unresolved. Germline lookup yields CDR1 SNHLY and CDR2 FYNNEI. This CDR3 is 12 amino acids long. V was trimmed by 3 bases and J by 2 bases, leaving 5 bases between them.

The chain combines TRBV5-1 with TRBJ1-2, with a tentative D call TRBD1 (6 bases). The CDR3 has 12 amino acids. In germline, CDR1 is SGHRS, CDR2 YFSETQ. V lost 3 bases and J 8 bases, leaving 11 bases between the germline ends. DNA of the CDR3: TGCGCCAGCAGCTCACAGGGATTAGGCTACACCTTC. It translates to CASSSQGLGYTF.

The genes are TRBV5-8 and TRBJ1-1, with D possibly being TRBD1 (5 bases). V lost 2 bases to trimming and J lost 2 bases, with 10 bases between them. This CDR3 is 14 amino acids long. Per the germline V gene, CDR1 is SGHTS and CDR2 is YDEGEE. CDR3 region: CASSFPDTNTEAFF. CDR3 in DNA: TGTGCCAGCAGCTTCCCGGACACAAACACTGAAGCTTTCTTT.

This chain uses TRBV6-5 with TRBJ2-7, with TRBD2 as a possible D gene (6 bases). The CDR3 is 14 residues long. Trimming left V 6 bases short and J 4 bases short, with 16 bases between. From germline, CDR1 is MNHEY and CDR2 SVGAGI. In DNA form, the CDR3 reads TGTGCCAGCAGGGCGGGAAGGGCCCCTTACGAGCAGTACTTC. Amino acid sequence: CASRAGRAPYEQYF.

V and J are TRBV5-1 and TRBJ2-5; unclear D gene. The V end was cut by 0 bases, the J end by 2 bases, with 8 bases between. Germline-derived CDR1 and CDR2 are SGHRS and YFSETQ. The CDR3 consists of 14 residues. This CDR3 reads CASSLGRAQETQYF. In DNA form, the CDR3 reads TGCGCCAGCAGCTTGGGTCGGGCACAAGAGACCCAGTACTTC.

The CDR3 DNA reads TGTGCCAGCAGCTCTGGCGGGGGGGCAGGCGAGCAGTACTTC. Amino acid sequence: CASSSGGGAGEQYF. The chain couples TRBV7-2 to TRBJ2-7, with TRBD2 matching 9 bases. The V segment lost 4 bases and the J segment 6 bases; nucleotides outside the gene matches: 7. The CDR3 covers 14 residues. CDR1 and CDR2 from the germline V gene are SGHTA and FQGNSA.

This clone appeared a few times. V usage is TRBV29-1 and J usage is TRBJ1-1; D ambiguous. The CDR3 loop spans 13 amino acids. The V and J ends lost 5 bases and 5 bases respectively, with 15 bases between them. The germline CDR1 and CDR2 sequences are SQVTM and ANQGSEA. CDR3 nucleotide sequence: TGCAGCGTTTTAATTTTCTCGGGGACTGAAGCTTTCTTT. The encoded protein is CSVLIFSGTEAFF.

This clone showed up just once. This sequence joins TRBV9 and TRBJ1-6; no firm D call. Germline V lookup: CDR1 SGDLS, CDR2 YYNGEE. V was pared by 0 bases and J by 4 bases, with 8 bases between. The CDR3 loop spans 15 amino acids. The CDR3 nucleotides read TGTGCCAGCAGCGTAGTGGCAGCTTATAATTCACCCCTCCACTTT. Translation gives CASSVVAAYNSPLHF.

There are a few counts of this clone. CDR3 sequence: CAWSSLTGDQPQHF. In nucleotides, the CDR3 is TGTGCCTGGAGTTCCCTCACGGGGGATCAGCCCCAGCATTTT. The gene calls are TRBV30 and TRBJ1-5; D perhaps matches TRBD1 (5 bases). CDR1 is GTSNPN, CDR2 SVGIG, per germline (reference sequence). The CDR3 has 14 residues. Trimming cost V 2 bases and J 5 bases, with 13 bases left between them. The whole variable domain, remainder taken from reference TRBV30 and TRBJ1-5, is SQTIHQWPATLVQPVGSPLSLECTVEGTSNPNLYWYRQAAGRGLQLLFYSVGIGQISSEVPQNLSASRPQDRQFILSSKKLLLSDSGFYLCAWSSLTGDQPQHFGDGTRLSIL.